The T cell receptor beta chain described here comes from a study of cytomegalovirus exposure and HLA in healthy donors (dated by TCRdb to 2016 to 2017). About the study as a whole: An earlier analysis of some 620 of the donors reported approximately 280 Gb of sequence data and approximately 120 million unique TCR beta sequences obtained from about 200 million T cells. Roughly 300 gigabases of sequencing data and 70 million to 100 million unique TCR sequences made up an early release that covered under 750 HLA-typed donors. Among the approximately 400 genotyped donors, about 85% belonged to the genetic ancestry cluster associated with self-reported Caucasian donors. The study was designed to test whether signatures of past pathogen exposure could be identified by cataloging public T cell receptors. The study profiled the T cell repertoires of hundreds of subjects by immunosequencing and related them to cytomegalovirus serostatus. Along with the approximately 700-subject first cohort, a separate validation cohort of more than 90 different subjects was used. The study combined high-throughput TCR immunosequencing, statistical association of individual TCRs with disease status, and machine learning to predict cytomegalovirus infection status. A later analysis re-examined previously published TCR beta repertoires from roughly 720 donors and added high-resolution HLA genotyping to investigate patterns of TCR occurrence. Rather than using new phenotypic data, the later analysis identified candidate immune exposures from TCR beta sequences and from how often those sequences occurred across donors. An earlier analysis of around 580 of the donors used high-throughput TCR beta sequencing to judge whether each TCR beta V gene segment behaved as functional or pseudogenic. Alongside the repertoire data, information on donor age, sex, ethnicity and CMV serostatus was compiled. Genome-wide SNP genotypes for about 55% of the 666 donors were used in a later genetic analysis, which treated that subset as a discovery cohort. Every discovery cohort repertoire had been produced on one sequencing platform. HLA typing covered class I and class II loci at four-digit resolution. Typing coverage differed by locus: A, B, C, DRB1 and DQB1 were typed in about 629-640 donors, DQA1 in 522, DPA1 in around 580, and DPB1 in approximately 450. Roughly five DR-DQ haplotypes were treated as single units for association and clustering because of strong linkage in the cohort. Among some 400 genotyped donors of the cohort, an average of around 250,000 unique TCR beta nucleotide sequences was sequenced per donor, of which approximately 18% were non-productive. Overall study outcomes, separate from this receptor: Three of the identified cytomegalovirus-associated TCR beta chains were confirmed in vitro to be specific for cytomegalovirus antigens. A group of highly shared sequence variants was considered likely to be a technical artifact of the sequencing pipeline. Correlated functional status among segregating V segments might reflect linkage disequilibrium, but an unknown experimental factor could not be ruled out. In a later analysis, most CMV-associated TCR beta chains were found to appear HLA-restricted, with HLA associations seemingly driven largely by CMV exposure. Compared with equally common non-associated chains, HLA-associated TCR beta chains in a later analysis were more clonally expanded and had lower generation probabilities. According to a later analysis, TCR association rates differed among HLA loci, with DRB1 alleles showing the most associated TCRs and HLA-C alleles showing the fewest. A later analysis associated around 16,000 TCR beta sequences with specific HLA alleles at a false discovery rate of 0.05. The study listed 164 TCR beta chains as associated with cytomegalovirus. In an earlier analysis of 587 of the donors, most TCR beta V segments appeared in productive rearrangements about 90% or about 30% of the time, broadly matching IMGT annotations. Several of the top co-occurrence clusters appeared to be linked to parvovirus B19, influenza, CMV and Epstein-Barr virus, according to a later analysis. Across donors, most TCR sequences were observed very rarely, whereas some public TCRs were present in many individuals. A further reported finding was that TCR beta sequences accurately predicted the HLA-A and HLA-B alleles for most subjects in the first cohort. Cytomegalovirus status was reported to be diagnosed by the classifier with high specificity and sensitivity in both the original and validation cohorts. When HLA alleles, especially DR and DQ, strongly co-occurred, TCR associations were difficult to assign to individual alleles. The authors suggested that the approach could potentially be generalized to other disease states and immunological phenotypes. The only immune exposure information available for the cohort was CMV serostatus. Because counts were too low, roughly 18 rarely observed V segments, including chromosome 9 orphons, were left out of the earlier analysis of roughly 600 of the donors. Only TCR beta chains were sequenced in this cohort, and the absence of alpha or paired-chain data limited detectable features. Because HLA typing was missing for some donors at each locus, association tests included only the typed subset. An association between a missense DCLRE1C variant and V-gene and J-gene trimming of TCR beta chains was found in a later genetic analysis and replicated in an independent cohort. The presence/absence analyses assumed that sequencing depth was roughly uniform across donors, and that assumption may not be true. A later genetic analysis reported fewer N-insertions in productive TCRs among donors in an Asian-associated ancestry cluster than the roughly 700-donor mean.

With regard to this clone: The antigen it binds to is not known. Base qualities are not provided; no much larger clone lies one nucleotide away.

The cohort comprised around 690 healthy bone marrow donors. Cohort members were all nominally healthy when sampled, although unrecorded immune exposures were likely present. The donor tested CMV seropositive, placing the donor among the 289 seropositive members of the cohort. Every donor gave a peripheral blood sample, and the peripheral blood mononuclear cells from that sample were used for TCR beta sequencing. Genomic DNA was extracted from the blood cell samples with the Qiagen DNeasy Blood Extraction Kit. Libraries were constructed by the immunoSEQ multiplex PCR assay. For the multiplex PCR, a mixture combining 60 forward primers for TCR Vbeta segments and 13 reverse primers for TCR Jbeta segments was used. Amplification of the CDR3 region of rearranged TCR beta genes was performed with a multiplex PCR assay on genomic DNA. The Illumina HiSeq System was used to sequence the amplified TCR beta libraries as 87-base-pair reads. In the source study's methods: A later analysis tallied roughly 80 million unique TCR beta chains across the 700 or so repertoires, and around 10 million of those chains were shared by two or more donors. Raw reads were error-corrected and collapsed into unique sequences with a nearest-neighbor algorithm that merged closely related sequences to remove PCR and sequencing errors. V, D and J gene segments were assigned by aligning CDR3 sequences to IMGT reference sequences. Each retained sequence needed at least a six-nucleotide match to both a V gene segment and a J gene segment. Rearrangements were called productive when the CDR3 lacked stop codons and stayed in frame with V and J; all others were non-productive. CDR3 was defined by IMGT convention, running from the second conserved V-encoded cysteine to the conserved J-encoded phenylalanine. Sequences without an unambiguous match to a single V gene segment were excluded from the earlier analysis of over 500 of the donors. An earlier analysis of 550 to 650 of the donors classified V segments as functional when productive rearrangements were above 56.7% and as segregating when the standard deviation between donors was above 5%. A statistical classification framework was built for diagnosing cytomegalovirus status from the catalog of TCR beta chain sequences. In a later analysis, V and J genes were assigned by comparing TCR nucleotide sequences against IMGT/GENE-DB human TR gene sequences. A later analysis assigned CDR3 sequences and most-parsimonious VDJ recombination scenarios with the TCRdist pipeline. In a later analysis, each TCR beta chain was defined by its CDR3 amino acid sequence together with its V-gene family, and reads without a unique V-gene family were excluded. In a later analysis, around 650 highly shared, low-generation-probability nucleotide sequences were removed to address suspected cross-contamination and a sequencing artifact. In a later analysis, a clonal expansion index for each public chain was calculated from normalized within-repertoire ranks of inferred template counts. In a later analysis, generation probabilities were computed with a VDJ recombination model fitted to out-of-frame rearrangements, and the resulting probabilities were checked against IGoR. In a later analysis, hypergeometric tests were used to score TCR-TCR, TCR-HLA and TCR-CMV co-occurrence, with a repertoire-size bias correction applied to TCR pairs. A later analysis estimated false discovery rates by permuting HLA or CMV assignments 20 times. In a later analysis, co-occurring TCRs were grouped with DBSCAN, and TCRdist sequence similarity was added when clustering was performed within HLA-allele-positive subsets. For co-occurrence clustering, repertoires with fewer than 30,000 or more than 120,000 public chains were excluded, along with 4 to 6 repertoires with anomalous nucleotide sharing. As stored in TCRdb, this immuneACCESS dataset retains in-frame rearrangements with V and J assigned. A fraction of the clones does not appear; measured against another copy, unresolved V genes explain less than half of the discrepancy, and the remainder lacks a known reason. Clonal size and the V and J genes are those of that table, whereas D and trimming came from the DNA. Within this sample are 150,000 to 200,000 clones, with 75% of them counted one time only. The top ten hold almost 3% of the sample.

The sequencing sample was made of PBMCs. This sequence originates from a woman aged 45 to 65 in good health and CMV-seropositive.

For the CDR3, the sequence is CASSLSGTGSFGYTF. The DNA sequence follows: TGTGCCAGCAGCTTGTCAGGGACAGGGTCCTTTGGCTACACCTTC. The sequence links TRBV11-2 to TRBJ1-2; 9 middle bases align to TRBD1. The junction shows trimming of 3 bases on V and 7 bases on J, and the gene matches do not reach 9 bases of it. The CDR3 numbers 15 residues from cysteine through phenylalanine. The DNA shown is the 45-base CDR3, in frame from base 1. CDR1 is given as SGHAT and CDR2 as FQNNGV, both from the germline V gene.